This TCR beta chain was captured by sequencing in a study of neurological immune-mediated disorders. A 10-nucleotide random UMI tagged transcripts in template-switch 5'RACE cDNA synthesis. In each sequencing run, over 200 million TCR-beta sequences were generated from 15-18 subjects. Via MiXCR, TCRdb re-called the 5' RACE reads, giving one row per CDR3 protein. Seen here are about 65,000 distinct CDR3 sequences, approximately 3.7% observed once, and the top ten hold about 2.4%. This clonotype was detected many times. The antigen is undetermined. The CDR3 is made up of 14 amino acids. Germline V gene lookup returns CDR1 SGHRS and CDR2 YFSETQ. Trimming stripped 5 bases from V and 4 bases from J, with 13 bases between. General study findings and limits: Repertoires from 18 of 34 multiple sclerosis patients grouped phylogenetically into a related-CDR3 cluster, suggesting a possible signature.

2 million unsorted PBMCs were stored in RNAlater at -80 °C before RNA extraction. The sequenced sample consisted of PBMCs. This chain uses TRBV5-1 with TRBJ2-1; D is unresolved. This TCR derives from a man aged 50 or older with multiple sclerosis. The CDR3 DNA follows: TGCGCCAGCAGTGTAGGGTGGCGATACAATGAGCAGTTCTTC. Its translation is CASSVGWRYNEQFF.